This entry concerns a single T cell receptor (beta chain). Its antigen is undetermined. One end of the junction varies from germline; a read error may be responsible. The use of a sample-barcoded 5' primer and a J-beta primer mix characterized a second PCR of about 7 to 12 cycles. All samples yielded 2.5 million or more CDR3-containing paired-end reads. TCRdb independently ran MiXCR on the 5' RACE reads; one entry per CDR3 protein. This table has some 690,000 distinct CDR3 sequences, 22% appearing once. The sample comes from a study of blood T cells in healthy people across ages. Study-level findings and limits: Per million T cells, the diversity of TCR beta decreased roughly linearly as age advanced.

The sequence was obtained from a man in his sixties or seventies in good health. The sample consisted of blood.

CDR3 sequence: CAGKTTREPFF. The CDR3 nucleotides are TGTGCCGGAAAGACAACAAGGGAGCCGTTCTTC. The chain employs TRBV7-9 and TRBJ2-1; D might be TRBD2 (5 bases). The CDR3 has 11 residues. Germline-derived CDR1 and CDR2 are SEHNR and FQNEAQ (reference sequence).